A selection of T cell receptor beta chains follows, all from one sample in a study of regulatory T cells in long-lasting Graves disease. TCRdb reanalysed the multiplex PCR reads using MiXCR and keeps one entry per CDR3 protein. The sample consists of 370,000 or so distinct CDR3 sequences, 15% to 20% of them appearing once. Another study also made use of these data, one on T cells in Graves' hyperthyroidism and ophthalmopathy.

This material consisted of peripheral blood mononuclear cells (PBMCs), taken at new diagnosis, from a patient treated with antithyroid drugs. The receptors were gathered from a woman between 18 and 30 years old with Graves disease. Each CDR3 is given with its conserved first and last residue. Fields, in order: J gene, V gene, D gene, clone size, CDR3 DNA, CDR3 protein. A D gene is named only where the DNA matches it firmly. Size values are once, few and many counts, or a class for expanded clones, and some rows have none.

TRBJ2-7,TRBV5-1,.,few,TGCGCCAGCAGCTTCATAATTCTGGGCGAGCGGTACTTC,CASSFIILGERYF
TRBJ2-1,TRBV3-1,.,many,TGTGCCAGCAGCCAGCCAGGCAAAGGGGGCTCCTACAATGAGCAGTTCTTC,CASSQPGKGGSYNEQFF
TRBJ2-3,TRBV3-1,TRBD2,many,TGTGCCAGCAGCCAAACGGGCGGACTAGCGGGAGGAGATACGCAGTATTTT,CASSQTGGLAGGDTQYF
TRBJ2-1,TRBV5-6,.,many,TGTGCCAGCAGCTTGGACCCGGGAGAACTTTACAATGAGCAGTTCTTC,CASSLDPGELYNEQFF
TRBJ2-4,TRBV6-2/TRBV6-3,.,.,TGTGCCAGCAGTTACTCGAGAGGGAACATTCAGTACTTC,CASSYSRGNIQYF
TRBJ2-1,TRBV6-1,TRBD2,.,TGTGCCAGCAGTGAAGGGAGTAGCGGGAGCTCTGAGCAGTTCTTC,CASSEGSSGSSEQFF
TRBJ2-1,TRBV19,TRBD1,few,TGTGCCAGTAGTTGGGGACAGGGGGCATCGGAGCAGTTCTTC,CASSWGQGASEQFF
TRBJ1-2,TRBV19,.,few,TGTGCCAGTAGTACAGACCCGGGGGCAGGAGGCGGCTACACCTTC,CASSTDPGAGGGYTF
TRBJ1-4,TRBV2,.,few,TGTGCCAGCAGGGCCAGGGAATCTAATGAAAAACTGTTTTTT,CASRARESNEKLFF
TRBJ2-2,TRBV2,TRBD1,many,TGTGCCAGTGTGGACAGGGGGAACACCGGGGAGCTGTTTTTT,CASVDRGNTGELFF
TRBJ2-1,TRBV14,TRBD1,.,TGTGCCAGCGGCTACGGACAGGGCTCCTACAATGAGCGGTTCTTC,CASGYGQGSYNERFF
TRBJ2-5,TRBV28,.,many,TGTGCCAGCAGTTTGCCGGGACAAGAGACCCAGTACTTC,CASSLPGQETQYF
TRBJ2-3,TRBV2,TRBD2,.,TGTGCCAGCAGGCTGACTAGCGGGGTAGAAAGCACAGATACGCAGTATTTT,CASRLTSGVESTDTQYF
TRBJ2-5,TRBV11-1,.,many,TGTGCCAGCAGTAGGGGGAGGGCCGCGGAGACCCAGTACTTC,CASSRGRAAETQYF
TRBJ2-1,TRBV11-2,TRBD2,many,TGTGCCAGCAGCTTAGTAGACGGGGGGAATGAGCAGTTCTTC,CASSLVDGGNEQFF
TRBJ1-2,TRBV5-4,.,few,TGTGCCAGCAGCTTGGACCTCGACCCTTATGGCTACACCTTC,CASSLDLDPYGYTF
TRBJ2-3,TRBV7-8,TRBD2,.,TGTGCCAGCAGCCGACCCCCGTGGCTAGCGGGACAGTATTTT,CASSRPPWLAGQYF
TRBJ1-1,TRBV5-6,.,many,TGTGCCAGCAGCTTAGGACAGCTACAGATGAACACTGAAGCTTTCTTT,CASSLGQLQMNTEAFF
TRBJ2-5,TRBV28,.,many,TGTGCCAGCAGTGGCCTGCGGGAGACCCAGTACTTC,CASSGLRETQYF
TRBJ1-2,TRBV25-1,.,.,TGTGCCAGCCAAGACCAATTTGGGGGCTACACCTTC,CASQDQFGGYTF
TRBJ2-1,TRBV3-1,.,.,TGTGCCAGCAGCCAAGGAATGGGGGCAGGGTTGGTCGATGAGCAGTTCTTC,CASSQGMGAGLVDEQFF
TRBJ2-5,TRBV9,.,.,TGTGCCAGCAGCGTTTCTGGGGGCTTGGAGACCCAGTACTTC,CASSVSGGLETQYF
TRBJ2-3,TRBV29-1,TRBD1,few,TGCAGCGTCGGAGACAGGGACAAGCATGATACGCAGTATTTT,CSVGDRDKHDTQYF
TRBJ2-2,TRBV5-5,.,few,TGTGCCAGCCTGATACGGGCGGGGAACACCGGGGAGCTGTTTTTT,CASLIRAGNTGELFF
TRBJ2-5,TRBV6-1,TRBD2,many,TGTGCCACTGCGCGGGAGTGGCAAGAGACCCAGTACTTC,CATAREWQETQYF
TRBJ2-1,TRBV27,.,.,TGTGCCAGCTCCTTCGGGTTGGGGCCCAATGAGCAGTTCTTC,CASSFGLGPNEQFF
TRBJ2-7,TRBV12-3/TRBV12-4,.,.,TGTGCCAGCACCCAAGCACTCGGGGGGCCCTACGAGCAGTACTTC,CASTQALGGPYEQYF